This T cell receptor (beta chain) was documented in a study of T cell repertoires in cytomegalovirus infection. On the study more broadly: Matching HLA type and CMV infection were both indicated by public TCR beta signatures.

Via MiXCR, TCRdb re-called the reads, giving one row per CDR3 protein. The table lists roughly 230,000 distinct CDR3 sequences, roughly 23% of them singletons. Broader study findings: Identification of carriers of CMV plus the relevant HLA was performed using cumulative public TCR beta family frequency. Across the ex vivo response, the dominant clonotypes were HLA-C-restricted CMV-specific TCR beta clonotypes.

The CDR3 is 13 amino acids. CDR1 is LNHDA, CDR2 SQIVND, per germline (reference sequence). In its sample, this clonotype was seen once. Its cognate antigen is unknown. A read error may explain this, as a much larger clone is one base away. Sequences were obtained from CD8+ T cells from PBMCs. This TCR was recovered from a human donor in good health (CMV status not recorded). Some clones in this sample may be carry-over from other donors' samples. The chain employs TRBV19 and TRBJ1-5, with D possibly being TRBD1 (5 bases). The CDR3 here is CVSSDSLNQPQHF. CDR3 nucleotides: TGTGTCAGTAGCGACAGCCTTAATCAGCCCCAGCATTTT.